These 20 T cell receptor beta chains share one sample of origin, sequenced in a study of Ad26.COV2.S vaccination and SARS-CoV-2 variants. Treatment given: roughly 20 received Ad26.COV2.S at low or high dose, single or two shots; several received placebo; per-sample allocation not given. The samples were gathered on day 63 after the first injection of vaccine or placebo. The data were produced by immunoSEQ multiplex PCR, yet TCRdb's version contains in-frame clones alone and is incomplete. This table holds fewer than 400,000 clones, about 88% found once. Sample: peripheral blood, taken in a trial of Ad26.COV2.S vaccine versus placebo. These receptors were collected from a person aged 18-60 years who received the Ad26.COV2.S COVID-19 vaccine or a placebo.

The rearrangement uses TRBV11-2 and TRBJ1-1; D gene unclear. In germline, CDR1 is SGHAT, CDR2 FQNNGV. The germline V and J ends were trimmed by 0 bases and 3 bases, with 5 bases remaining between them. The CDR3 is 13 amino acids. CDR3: CASSLESYTEAFF. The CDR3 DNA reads TGTGCCAGCAGCTTAGAATCCTACACTGAAGCTTTCTTT.

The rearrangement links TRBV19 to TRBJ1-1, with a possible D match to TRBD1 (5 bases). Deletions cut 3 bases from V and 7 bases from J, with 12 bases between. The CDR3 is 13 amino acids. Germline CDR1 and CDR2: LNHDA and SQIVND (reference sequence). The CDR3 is CASSILAGGEAFF. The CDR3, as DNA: TGTGCCAGTAGTATCTTGGCGGGGGGTGAAGCTTTCTTT.

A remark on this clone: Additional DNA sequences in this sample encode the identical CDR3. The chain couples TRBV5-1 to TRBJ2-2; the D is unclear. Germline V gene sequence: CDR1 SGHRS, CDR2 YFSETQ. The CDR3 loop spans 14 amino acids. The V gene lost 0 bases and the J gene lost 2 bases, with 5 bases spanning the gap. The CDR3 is CASSLDPNTGELFF. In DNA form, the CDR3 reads TGCGCCAGCAGCTTGGATCCCAACACCGGGGAGCTGTTTTTT.

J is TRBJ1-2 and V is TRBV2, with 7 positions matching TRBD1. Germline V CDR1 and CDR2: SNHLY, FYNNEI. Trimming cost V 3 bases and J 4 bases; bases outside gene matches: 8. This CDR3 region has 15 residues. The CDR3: CASSEQGDIGYGYTF. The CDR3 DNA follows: TGTGCCAGCAGTGAGCAGGGGGATATTGGCTATGGCTACACCTTC.

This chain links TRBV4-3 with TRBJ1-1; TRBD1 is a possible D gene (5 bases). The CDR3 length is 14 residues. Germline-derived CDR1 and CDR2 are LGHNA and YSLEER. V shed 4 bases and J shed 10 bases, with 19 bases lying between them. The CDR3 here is CASSLVGGTPGAFF. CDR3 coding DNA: TGCGCCAGCAGCCTTGTCGGGGGAACCCCCGGAGCTTTCTTT.

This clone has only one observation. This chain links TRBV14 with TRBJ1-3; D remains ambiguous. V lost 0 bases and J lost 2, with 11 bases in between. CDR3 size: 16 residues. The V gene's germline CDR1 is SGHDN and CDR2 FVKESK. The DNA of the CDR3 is TGTGCCAGCAGCCAAGATCTGGGAGTGACTGGAAACACCATATATTTT. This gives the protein CASSQDLGVTGNTIYF.

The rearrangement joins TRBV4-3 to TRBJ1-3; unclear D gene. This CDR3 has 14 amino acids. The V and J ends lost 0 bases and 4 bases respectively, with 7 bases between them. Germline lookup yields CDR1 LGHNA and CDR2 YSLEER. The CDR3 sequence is CASSQEWAGNTIYF. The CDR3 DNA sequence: TGCGCCAGCAGCCAAGAATGGGCGGGAAACACCATATATTTT.

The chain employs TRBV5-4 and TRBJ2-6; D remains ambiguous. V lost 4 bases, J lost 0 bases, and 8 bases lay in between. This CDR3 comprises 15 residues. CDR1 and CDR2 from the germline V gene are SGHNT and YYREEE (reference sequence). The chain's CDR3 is CASSPDNSGANVLTF. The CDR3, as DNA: TGTGCCAGCAGCCCAGACAACTCTGGGGCCAACGTCCTGACTTTC.

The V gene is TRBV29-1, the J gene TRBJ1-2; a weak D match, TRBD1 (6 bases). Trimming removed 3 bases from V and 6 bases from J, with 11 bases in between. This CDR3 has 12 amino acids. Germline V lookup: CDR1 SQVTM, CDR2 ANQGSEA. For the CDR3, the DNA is TGCAGCGTTGAGGGACATGGGGATGGCTACACCTTC. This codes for CSVEGHGDGYTF.

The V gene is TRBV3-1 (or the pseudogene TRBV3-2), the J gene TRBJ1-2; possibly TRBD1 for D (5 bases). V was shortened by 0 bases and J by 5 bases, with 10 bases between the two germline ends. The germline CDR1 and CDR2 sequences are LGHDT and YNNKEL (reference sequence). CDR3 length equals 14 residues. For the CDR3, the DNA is TGTGCCAGCAGCCAAGACAGGGTGGTATATGGCTACACCTTC. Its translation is CASSQDRVVYGYTF.

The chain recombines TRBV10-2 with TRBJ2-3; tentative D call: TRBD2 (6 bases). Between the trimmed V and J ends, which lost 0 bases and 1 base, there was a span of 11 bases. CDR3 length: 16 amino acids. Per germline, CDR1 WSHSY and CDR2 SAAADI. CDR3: CASSESTGGGTDTQYF. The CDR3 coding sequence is TGCGCCAGCAGTGAGTCGACCGGGGGAGGCACAGATACGCAGTATTTT.

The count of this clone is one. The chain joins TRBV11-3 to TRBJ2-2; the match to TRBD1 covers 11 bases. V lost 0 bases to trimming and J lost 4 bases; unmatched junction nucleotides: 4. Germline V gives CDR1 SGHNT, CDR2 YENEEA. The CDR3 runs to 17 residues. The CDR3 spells CASSLEGQGAGTGELFF. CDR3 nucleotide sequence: TGTGCCAGCAGCTTAGAAGGACAGGGGGCTGGCACCGGGGAGCTGTTTTTT.

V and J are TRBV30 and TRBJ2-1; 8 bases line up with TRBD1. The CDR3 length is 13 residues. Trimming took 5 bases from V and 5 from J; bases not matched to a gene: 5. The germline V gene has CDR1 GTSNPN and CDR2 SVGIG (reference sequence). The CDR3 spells CAWDRGRDNEQFF. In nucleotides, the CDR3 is TGTGCCTGGGACAGGGGTCGCGACAATGAGCAGTTCTTC.

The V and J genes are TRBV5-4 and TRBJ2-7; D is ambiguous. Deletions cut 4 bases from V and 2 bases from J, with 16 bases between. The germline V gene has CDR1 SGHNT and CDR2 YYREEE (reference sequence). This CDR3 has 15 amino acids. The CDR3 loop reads CASSMKATTPYEQYF. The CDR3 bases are TGTGCCAGCAGCATGAAGGCTACCACCCCCTACGAGCAGTACTTC.

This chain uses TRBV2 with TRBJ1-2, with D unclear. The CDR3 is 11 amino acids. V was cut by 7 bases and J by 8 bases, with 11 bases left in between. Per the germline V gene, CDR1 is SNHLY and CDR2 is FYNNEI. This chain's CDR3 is CASMGYKGYTF. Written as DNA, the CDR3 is TGTGCCAGCATGGGGTACAAGGGCTACACCTTC.

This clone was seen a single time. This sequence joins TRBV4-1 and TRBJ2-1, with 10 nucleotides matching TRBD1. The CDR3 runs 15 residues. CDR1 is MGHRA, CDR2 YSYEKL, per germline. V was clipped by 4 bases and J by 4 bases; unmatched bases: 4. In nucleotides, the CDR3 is TGCGCCAGCAGCCTGGGACAGGGGATTTACAATGAGCAGTTCTTC. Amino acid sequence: CASSLGQGIYNEQFF.

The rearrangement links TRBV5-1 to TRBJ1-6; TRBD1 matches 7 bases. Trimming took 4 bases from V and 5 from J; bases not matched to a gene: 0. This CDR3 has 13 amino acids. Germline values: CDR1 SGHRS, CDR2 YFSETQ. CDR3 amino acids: CASSGTDNSPLHF. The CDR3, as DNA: TGCGCCAGCAGCGGGACAGATAATTCACCCCTCCACTTT.

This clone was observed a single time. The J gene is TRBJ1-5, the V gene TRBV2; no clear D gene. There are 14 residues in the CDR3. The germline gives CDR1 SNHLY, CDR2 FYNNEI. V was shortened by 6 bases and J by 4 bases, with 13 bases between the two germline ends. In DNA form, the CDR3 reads TGTGCCAGCAGCACAACACGAACAAATCAGCCCCAGCATTTT. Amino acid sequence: CASSTTRTNQPQHF.

The CDR3 DNA reads TGTGCCAGTAGTATCGGTGAGATAGCCAAAAACATTCAGTACTTC. Translating gives CASSIGEIAKNIQYF. The chain employs TRBV19 and TRBJ2-4; no firm D call. The germline V and J ends were trimmed by 3 bases and 0 bases, with 9 bases remaining between them. This CDR3 contains 15 residues. Germline CDR1 LNHDA, CDR2 SQIVND (reference sequence).

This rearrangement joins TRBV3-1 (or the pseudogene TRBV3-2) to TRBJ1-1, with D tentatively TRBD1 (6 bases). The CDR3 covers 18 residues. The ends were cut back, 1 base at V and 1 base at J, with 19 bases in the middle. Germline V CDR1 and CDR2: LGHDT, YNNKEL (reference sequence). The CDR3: CASSQGTVPRVENTEAFF. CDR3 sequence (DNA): TGTGCCAGCAGCCAAGGGACAGTTCCTCGCGTTGAGAACACTGAAGCTTTCTTT.